This TCR beta chain was sequenced during a study of radiotherapy plus CTLA-4 blockade in lung cancer. The CDR3 has 11 residues. Germline lookup yields CDR1 SEHNR and CDR2 FQNEAQ (reference sequence). V was trimmed by 2 bases and J by 14 bases, leaving 11 bases between them. The table came from immunoSEQ multiplex PCR; TCRdb's copy has only in-frame clones and leaves some out. The top ten clones hold 16% of a sample with over 80,000 clones, around 87% of them seen once. This clone came up once. This TCR derives from a human donor with non-small cell lung cancer that progressed on radiotherapy plus ipilimumab. The sequenced sample was peripheral blood, obtained from a patient treated with radiotherapy plus ipilimumab. The V gene is TRBV7-9, the J gene TRBJ2-3; TRBD1 or TRBD2 may be the D gene (5 bases each). CDR3: CASSLPGPWYF. The CDR3 nucleotides are TGTGCCAGCAGCTTACCGGGGCCCTGGTATTTT.